This T cell receptor (beta chain) was captured by sequencing in a study of response to subunit inactivated influenza vaccine. In its sample, this clonotype was seen a few times. Antigen unknown. Regarding the study as a whole: There was a suggestion from the authors that each seasonal influenza vaccination recruits few new T cells.

TCRdb passed the RT-PCR reads through MiXCR, listing each CDR3 protein once. Of around 470,000 distinct CDR3 sequences in the sample, less than 7.5% were seen once. The sequence was collected from a man aged 45 to 75 who received an inactivated influenza vaccine. The input for sequencing was PBMCs from blood, taken around 25 months after vaccination.

The chain's CDR3 is CASSSGVRTVNTEAFF. The CDR3 DNA reads as TGCGCCAGCAGCTCGGGGGTCCGGACAGTAAACACTGAAGCTTTCTTT. The chain carries TRBV5-1 and TRBJ1-1; maybe TRBD1 (6 bases). Per germline, CDR1 SGHRS and CDR2 YFSETQ. Trimming removed 3 bases from V and 2 bases from J, with 17 bases in between. The CDR3 has 16 residues.